Detailed here is one TCR beta chain. These data originate in a study of blood T cell repertoires in COVID-19. Across the study: Acute and convalescent COVID-19 specimens originated in the United States, Italy and Spain. The cDNA or gDNA used as material had been derived from T cells, B-cell-depleted T cells, or PBMCs.

Original methodology: Counts of nucleated cells, estimated from reference gene primer amplification, were obtained. The method was immunoSEQ multiplex PCR; TCRdb's version includes in-frame clones alone and lacks a portion of them. That table supplies the V and J calls and clone size; D and trimming were determined from the DNA. The sample carries around 290,000 clones, more than 85% recorded once. Germline V lookup: CDR1 LNHDA, CDR2 SQIVND (reference sequence). The CDR3 has 15 amino acids. Sample: peripheral blood. The gene calls are TRBV19 and TRBJ2-6; D is possibly TRBD1 (6 bases). The sequence was obtained from a man aged 35 to 55 with acute or convalescent COVID-19. CDR3 sequence (DNA): TGTGGCTCCGCGGACAGAATCTCTGGGGCCAACGTCCTGACTTTC. This translates into CGSADRISGANVLTF.